Reported below is one T cell receptor (beta chain). Its target is unknown. This sample was included in a study of regulatory and conventional T cells in RAG deficiency. Study-level results: Patient subsets had shorter CDR3s; Omenn Treg-Tconv overlap exceeded 90%. Control T-cell subsets had markedly higher Shannon entropy and lower Simpson indices than RAG-deficient patients.

Germline V lookup: CDR1 ENHRY, CDR2 SYGVKD. The CDR3 consists of 18 residues. V was pared by 2 bases and J by 5 bases, with 12 bases of the junction left unmatched. Conventional CD4+ T cells were sorted from blood as CD25-low CD127-high cells. Data came from immunoSEQ multiplex PCR; TCRdb stores just in-frame clones and leaves some out. Here the sample spans tens of thousands of clones, almost 96% being singletons. In addition, the sample was reused for a study of regulatory T cells. That report notes: Amplification used 52 TRBV primers and 13 TRBJ primers. In patients, unique TRB V-J pairs were restricted and V/J usage skewed, especially in Tregs.

This clonotype was sampled from a human donor in good health. The V call is TRBV10-3, the J call TRBJ2-5, with 12 bases identical to TRBD1. The sequencing input was CD25- CD4+ T cells sorted from blood. The DNA for the CDR3 is TGTGCCATCAGTGAGCCGTTTGCGGGACAGGGGGCTCGGGAGACCCAGTACTTC. Encoded protein: CAISEPFAGQGARETQYF.